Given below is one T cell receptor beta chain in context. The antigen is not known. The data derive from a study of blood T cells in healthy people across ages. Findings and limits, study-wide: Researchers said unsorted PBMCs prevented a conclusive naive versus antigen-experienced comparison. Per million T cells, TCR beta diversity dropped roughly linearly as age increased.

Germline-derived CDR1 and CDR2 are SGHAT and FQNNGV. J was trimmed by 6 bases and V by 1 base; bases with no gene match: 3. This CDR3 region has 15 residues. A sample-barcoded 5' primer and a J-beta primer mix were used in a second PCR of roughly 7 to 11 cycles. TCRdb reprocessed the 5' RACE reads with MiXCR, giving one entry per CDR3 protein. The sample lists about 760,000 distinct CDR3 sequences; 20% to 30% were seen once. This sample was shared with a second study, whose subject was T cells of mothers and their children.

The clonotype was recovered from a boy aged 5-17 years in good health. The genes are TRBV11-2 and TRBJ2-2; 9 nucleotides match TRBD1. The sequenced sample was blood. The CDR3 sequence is CASSLGDREAGELFF. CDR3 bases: TGTGCCAGCAGCTTAGGGGACAGGGAGGCCGGGGAGCTGTTTTTT.